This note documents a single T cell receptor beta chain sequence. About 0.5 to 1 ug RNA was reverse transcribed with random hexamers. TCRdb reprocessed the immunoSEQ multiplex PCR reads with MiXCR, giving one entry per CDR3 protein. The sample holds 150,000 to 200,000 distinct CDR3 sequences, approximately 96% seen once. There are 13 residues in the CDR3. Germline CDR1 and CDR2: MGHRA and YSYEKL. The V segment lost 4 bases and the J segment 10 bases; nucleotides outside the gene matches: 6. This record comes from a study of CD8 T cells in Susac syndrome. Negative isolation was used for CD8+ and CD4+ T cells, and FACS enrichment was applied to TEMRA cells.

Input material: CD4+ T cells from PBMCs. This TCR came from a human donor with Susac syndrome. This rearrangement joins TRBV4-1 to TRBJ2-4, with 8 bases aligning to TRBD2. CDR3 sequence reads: CASSPAGAPIQYF. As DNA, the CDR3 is TGCGCCAGCAGCCCAGCGGGGGCCCCTATTCAGTACTTC.